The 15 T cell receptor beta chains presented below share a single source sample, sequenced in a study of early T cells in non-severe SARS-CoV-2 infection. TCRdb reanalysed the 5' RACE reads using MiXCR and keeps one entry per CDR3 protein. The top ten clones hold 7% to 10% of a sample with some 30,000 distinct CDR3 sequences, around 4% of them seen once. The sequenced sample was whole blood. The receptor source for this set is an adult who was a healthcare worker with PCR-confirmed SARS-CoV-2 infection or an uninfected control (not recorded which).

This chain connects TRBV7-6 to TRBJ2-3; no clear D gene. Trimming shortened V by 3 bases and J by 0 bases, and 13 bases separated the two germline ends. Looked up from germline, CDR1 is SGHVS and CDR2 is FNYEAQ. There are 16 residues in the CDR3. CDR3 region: CASSLGSSFSTDTQYF. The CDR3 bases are TGTGCCAGCAGCTTGGGTTCGTCTTTTAGCACAGATACGCAGTATTTT.

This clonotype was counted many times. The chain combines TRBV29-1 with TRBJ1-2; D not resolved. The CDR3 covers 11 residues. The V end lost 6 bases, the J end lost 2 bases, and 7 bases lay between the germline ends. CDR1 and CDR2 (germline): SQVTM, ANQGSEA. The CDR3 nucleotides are TGCAGCGTAGGTGAGAACTATGGCTACACCTTC. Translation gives CSVGENYGYTF.

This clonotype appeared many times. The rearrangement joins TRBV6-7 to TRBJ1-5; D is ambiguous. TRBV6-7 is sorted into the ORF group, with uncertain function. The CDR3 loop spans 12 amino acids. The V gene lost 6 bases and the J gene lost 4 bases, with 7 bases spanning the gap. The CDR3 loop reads CASSDPNQPQHF. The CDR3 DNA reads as TGTGCCAGCAGCGACCCTAATCAGCCCCAGCATTTT.

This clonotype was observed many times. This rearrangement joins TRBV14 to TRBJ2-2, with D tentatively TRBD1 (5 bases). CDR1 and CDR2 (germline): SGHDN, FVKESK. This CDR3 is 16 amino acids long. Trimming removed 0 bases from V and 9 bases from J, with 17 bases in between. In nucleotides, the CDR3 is TGTGCCAGCAGCCAAGATGGTAGGACACCCCCTCGGGAGCTGTTTTTT. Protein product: CASSQDGRTPPRELFF. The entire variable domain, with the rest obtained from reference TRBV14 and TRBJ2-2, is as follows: EAGVTQFPSHSVIEKGQTVTLRCDPISGHDNLYWYRRVMGKEIKFLLHFVKESKQDESGMPNNRFLAERTGGTYSTLKVQPAELEDSGVYFCASSQDGRTPPRELFFGEGSRLTVL.

The DNA for the CDR3 is TGTGCCAGCAGTTTTTTCGGAAGCTATGGCTACACCTTC. Its translation is CASSFFGSYGYTF. The chain joins TRBV27 to TRBJ1-2; D gene unclear. This CDR3 has 13 amino acids. CDR1 MNHEY and CDR2 SMNVEV come from the germline V gene (reference sequence). Between the trimmed V and J ends, which lost 3 bases and 4 bases, there was a span of 9 bases.

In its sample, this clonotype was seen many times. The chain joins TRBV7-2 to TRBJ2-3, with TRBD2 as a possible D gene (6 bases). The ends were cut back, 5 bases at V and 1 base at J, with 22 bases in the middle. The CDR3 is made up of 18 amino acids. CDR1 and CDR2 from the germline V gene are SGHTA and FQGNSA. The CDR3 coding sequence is TGTGCCAGCAGCGAAGGATTGGGATTCAGCGGGCGCACAGATACGCAGTATTTT. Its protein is CASSEGLGFSGRTDTQYF.

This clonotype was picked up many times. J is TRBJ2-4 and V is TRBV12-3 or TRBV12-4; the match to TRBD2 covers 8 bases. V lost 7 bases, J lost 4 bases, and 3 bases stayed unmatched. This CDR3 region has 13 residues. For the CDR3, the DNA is TGTGCCAGCACCCGCGGGGGGAAAAACATTCAGTACTTC. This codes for CASTRGGKNIQYF.

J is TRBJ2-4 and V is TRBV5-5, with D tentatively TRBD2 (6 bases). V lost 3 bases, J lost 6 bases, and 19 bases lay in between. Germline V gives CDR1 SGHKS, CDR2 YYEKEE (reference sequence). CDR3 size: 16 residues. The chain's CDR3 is CASSSSGLLSRNIQYF. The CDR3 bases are TGTGCCAGCAGCTCCTCGGGACTCCTTAGTCGAAACATTCAGTACTTC.

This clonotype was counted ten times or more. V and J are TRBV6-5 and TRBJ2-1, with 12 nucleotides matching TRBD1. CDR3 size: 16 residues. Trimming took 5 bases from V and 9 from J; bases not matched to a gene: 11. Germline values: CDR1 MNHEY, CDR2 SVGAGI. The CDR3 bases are TGTGCCAGCAGTACCCCCGGGACAGGGGGCTTGGGTGAGCAGTTCTTC. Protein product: CASSTPGTGGLGEQFF.

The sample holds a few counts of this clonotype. The CDR3, as DNA: TGTGCCAGCAGCATCACCGGGACAGGAGAAGCTTTCTTT. This translates into CASSITGTGEAFF. V usage is TRBV11-2 and J usage is TRBJ1-1; 8 bases line up with TRBD1. The V segment lost 5 bases and the J segment 8 bases; nucleotides outside the gene matches: 7. The CDR3 loop spans 13 amino acids. Germline V gene data show CDR1 as SGHAT and CDR2 as FQNNGV.

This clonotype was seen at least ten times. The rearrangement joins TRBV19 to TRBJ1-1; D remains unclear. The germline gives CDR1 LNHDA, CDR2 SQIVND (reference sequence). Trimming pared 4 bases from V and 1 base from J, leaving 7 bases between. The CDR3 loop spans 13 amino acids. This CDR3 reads CASSSPGNTEAFF. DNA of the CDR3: TGTGCCAGTAGTAGTCCGGGGAACACTGAAGCTTTCTTT. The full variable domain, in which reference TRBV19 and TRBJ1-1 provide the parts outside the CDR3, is DGGITQSPKYLFRKEGQNVTLSCEQNLNHDAMYWYRQDPGQGLRLIYYSQIVNDFQKGDIAEGYSVSREKKESFPLTVTSAQKNPTAFYLCASSSPGNTEAFFGQGTRLTVV.

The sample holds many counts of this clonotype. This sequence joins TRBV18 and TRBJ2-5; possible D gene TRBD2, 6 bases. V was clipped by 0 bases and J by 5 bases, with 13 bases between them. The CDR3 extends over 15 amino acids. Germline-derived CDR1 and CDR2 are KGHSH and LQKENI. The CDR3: CASSPPRRAGETQYF. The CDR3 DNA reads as TGTGCCAGCTCACCACCAAGGAGGGCTGGGGAGACCCAGTACTTC.

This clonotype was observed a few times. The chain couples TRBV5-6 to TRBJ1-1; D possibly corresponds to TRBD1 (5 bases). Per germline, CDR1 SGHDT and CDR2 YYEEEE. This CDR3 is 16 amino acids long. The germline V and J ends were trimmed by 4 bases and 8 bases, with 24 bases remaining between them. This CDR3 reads CASSRLGRTPSLEAFF. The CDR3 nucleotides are TGTGCCAGCAGCCGTCTAGGACGGACACCTAGTCTAGAAGCTTTCTTT.

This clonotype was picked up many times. The CDR3 region has the DNA TGCAGTGCTACAAAGCGGGAGAACACCGGGGAGCTGTTTTTT. It is translated as CSATKRENTGELFF. This sequence joins TRBV20-1 and TRBJ2-2; TRBD2 agrees at 7 bases. CDR3 length: 14 residues. Per the germline V gene, CDR1 is DFQATT and CDR2 is SNEGSKA (reference sequence). Trimming took 4 bases from V and 1 from J; bases not matched to a gene: 3.

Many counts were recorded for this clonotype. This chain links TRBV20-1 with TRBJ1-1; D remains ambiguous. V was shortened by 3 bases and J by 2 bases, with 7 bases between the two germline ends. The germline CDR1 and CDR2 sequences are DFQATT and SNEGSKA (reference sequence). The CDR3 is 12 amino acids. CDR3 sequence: CSASISNTEAFF. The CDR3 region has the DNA TGCAGTGCTAGTATCAGCAACACTGAAGCTTTCTTT.